The entry below describes one T cell receptor (beta chain). This sample is drawn from a study of blood T cell repertoires in COVID-19. Across the study: Researchers got acute and convalescent COVID-19 samples from the United States, Italy and Spain. T cells, B-cell-depleted T cells, or PBMCs supplied cDNA or gDNA.

Original handling: Reference gene primer amplification gave nucleated cell count estimates. Using immunoSEQ multiplex PCR, the repertoire was profiled, and TCRdb retains in-frame clones only, with some absent. V and J calls and clone size are copied from that table; D and trimming were computed from the DNA. This sample has 40,000 to 55,000 clones, with around 90% found just once. The TCR comes from a human donor in a cohort sampled during active COVID-19. The sample taken for sequencing was peripheral blood.

CDR3 bases: TGTGCCAGCACCCCGGGGGCAGGGGGTAATTCACCCCTCCACTTT. This codes for CASTPGAGGNSPLHF. This sequence joins TRBV28 and TRBJ1-6; 7 bases fit TRBD1. Looked up from germline, CDR1 is MDHEN and CDR2 is SYDVKM. The ends lost 7 bases at V and 6 bases at J; junction bases unmatched: 9. This CDR3 region has 15 residues.